At least ten counts were recorded for the clone carrying this TCR beta chain. This specimen belongs to a study of Graves' ophthalmopathy and Graves' hyperthyroidism. Amplification from RNA transcripts yielded the TCR beta CDR3 regions. Second-round multiplex PCR followed a first-round RT-PCR using HTBI primers. TCRdb called the multiplex PCR reads again in MiXCR, with one record for every CDR3 protein. The table includes some 520,000 distinct CDR3 sequences, approximately 15% detected once. Germline V gene data show CDR1 as MNHNS and CDR2 as SASEGT. The CDR3 consists of 13 residues. V was pared by 5 bases and J by 11 bases, with 13 bases between.

The material sequenced was blood. The source is a woman aged 25-40 years with Graves' ophthalmopathy. V gene TRBV6-1 combines with J gene TRBJ1-6; weak D call: TRBD1 (5 bases). This CDR3 is CASSPGTPTPLHF. CDR3 in DNA: TGTGCCAGCAGTCCCGGGACGCCAACACCCCTCCACTTT.